The 13 T cell receptor beta chains in this list originate from one sample, sequenced in a study of blood T cell repertoires in COVID-19. Generated by immunoSEQ multiplex PCR, the TCRdb table keeps only in-frame clones and is missing some. The sample holds 220,000 or so clones; under 90% are singletons and the top ten take 3% to 4.5%. The sequenced sample was peripheral blood. All receptors derive from a woman older than 75 with acute or convalescent COVID-19.

The chain links TRBV9 to TRBJ2-2, with D perhaps matching TRBD2 (5 bases). CDR1 SGDLS and CDR2 YYNGEE come from the germline V gene. The CDR3 sequence is 15 residues long. The V gene lost 0 bases and the J gene lost 6 bases, with 12 bases spanning the gap. The CDR3 region is CASSVVPGGSGELFF. The CDR3 coding sequence is TGTGCCAGCAGCGTAGTACCAGGCGGGTCCGGGGAGCTGTTTTTT.

The genes are TRBV7-3 and TRBJ2-7; 13 bases map to TRBD2. V trimming: 5 bases; J trimming: 4 bases; junction bases outside the gene matches: 5. The germline V gene has CDR1 SGHTA and CDR2 FQGTGA. This CDR3 has 15 residues. CDR3 bases: TGTGCCAGCAGCCCGGGACTAGCGGGGCCGTACGAGCAGTACTTC. This codes for CASSPGLAGPYEQYF.

J is TRBJ1-5 and V is TRBV12-3 or TRBV12-4, with D possibly being TRBD1 (5 bases). The CDR3 has 12 amino acids. The V end was cut by 2 bases, the J end by 9 bases, with 8 bases between. The CDR3 spells CASSLRGGPQHF. DNA for the CDR3: TGTGCCAGCAGTTTACGCGGGGGGCCCCAGCATTTT.

The sample holds a few counts of this clone. V is TRBV7-8 and J is TRBJ1-3; 8 bases fit TRBD1. Germline lookup yields CDR1 SGHVS and CDR2 FQNEAQ. The CDR3 length is 16 residues. J gave up 2 bases and V 0 bases, and 3 bases lay outside the gene matches. CDR3 coding DNA: TGTGCCAGCAGCTTAGCGACAGGGGTCCCTGGAAACACCATATATTTT. Translating gives CASSLATGVPGNTIYF.

The rearrangement links TRBV27 to TRBJ1-2; D ambiguous. Trimming removed 8 bases from V and 7 bases from J, with 17 bases in between. This CDR3 region has 13 residues. Per the germline V gene, CDR1 is MNHEY and CDR2 is SMNVEV (reference sequence). This chain's CDR3 is CASSLSGGSGYTF. In DNA, the CDR3 is TGTGCCAGCTCCCTTAGCGGCGGCTCTGGCTACACCTTC.

The V and J genes are TRBV28 and TRBJ1-4; the D gene is possibly TRBD1 (6 bases). Germline CDR1 MDHEN, CDR2 SYDVKM. The length of the CDR3 is 12 residues. The CDR3 DNA follows: TGTGCTTGTAGGGGGAATGGGGAAAAACTGTTTTTT. Its translation: CACRGNGEKLFF.

The chain links TRBV6-2 or TRBV6-3 to TRBJ2-3; no reliable D call. The CDR3 is 15 amino acids. V was pared by 6 bases and J by 5 bases, with 18 bases between. Germline V gene data show CDR1 as MNHEY and CDR2 as SVGEGT. CDR3 sequence: CASSMTQARGDTQYF. The CDR3, as DNA: TGTGCCAGCAGCATGACCCAAGCCCGCGGAGATACGCAGTATTTT.

This chain uses TRBV19 with TRBJ1-1, with D possibly being TRBD1 (6 bases). This CDR3 contains 16 residues. V was clipped by 0 bases and J by 5 bases, with 16 bases between them. From germline, CDR1 is LNHDA and CDR2 SQIVND (reference sequence). CDR3 bases: TGTGCCAGTAGTATAGATCCGCGGGGGGCGCGTACTGAAGCTTTCTTT. As protein: CASSIDPRGARTEAFF.

This clone was recorded once. The V gene is TRBV7-2, the J gene TRBJ2-7; 10 bases map to TRBD1. CDR3 length equals 14 residues. Germline V gene lookup returns CDR1 SGHTA and CDR2 FQGNSA. Trimming at V came to 2 bases and at J to 7 bases, leaving 5 bases not matched to a gene. The CDR3: CASSLRQGAGEQYF. CDR3 sequence (DNA): TGTGCCAGCAGCTTACGACAGGGGGCGGGTGAGCAGTACTTC.

CDR3 sequence: CASSAGGTGGKGAFF. DNA of the CDR3: TGTGCCAGCAGCGCCGGAGGGACAGGCGGCAAGGGAGCTTTCTTT. The chain is built from TRBV9 and TRBJ1-1; the match to TRBD1 covers 8 bases. Germline V gene data show CDR1 as SGDLS and CDR2 as YYNGEE. Trimming cost V 3 bases and J 10 bases; bases outside gene matches: 14. The CDR3 totals 15 residues.

The CDR3 loop reads CASSLNSAGGPTDTQYF. DNA for the CDR3: TGTGCCAGCAGCTTAAACTCAGCGGGGGGGCCTACAGATACGCAGTATTTT. V is TRBV7-2 and J is TRBJ2-3, with 10 bases aligning to TRBD2. Germline V lookup: CDR1 SGHTA, CDR2 FQGNSA. V shed 2 bases and J 3 bases; nucleotides not matched to a gene: 8. The CDR3 is made up of 17 amino acids. The whole variable domain, remainder taken from reference TRBV7-2 and TRBJ2-3, is GAGVSQSPSNKVTEKGKDVELRCDPISGHTALYWYRQSLGQGLEFLIYFQGNSAPDKSGLPSDRFSAERTGGSVSTLTIQRTQQEDSAVYLCASSLNSAGGPTDTQYFGPGTRLTVL.

This clone was detected a few times. The chain carries TRBV5-1 and TRBJ2-2, with a tentative D call TRBD1 (5 bases). Germline V gives CDR1 SGHRS, CDR2 YFSETQ. The CDR3 is 19 residues long. V gave up 3 bases and J gave up 2 bases, with 23 bases separating them. The CDR3 DNA reads TGCGCCAGCAGCTGGAACCCATTCAGGGTACTGGACAACACCGGGGAGCTGTTTTTT. Translated: CASSWNPFRVLDNTGELFF.

J is TRBJ2-7 and V is TRBV13, with a weak D call TRBD2 (10 bases). CDR1 is PRHDT, CDR2 FYEKMQ, per germline (reference sequence). Between the trimmed V and J ends, which lost 0 bases and 3 bases, there was a span of 24 bases. The CDR3 totals 19 residues. The CDR3 loop reads CASSLGTGGAGTSDYEQYF. The CDR3 coding sequence is TGTGCCAGCAGCTTAGGGACAGGGGGAGCCGGGACTAGCGACTACGAGCAGTACTTC.